One sample yielded the 14 T cell receptor beta chains listed below, sequenced in a study of shared clonotypes between healthy human individuals. Naivety among CD8 cells was defined by CD45RO negativity and positive CCR7 selection, thereby excluding terminally differentiated effector memory CD45RA+ cells. Method: immunoSEQ multiplex PCR; TCRdb's copy keeps in-frame clones and lacks some. The sample records hundreds of thousands of clones, about 95% being singletons. The source material was naive CD8+ T cells sorted from blood. The receptors originated from a woman in her thirties in good health.

The chain combines TRBV18 with TRBJ2-7; maybe TRBD1 (7 bases). V lost 4 bases, J lost 0 bases, and 22 bases lay in between. The CDR3 has 18 residues. The germline V gene has CDR1 KGHSH and CDR2 LQKENI. This CDR3 reads CASSLPRGLTGSSYEQYF. In nucleotides, the CDR3 is TGTGCCAGCTCACTTCCCCGGGGGCTGACAGGGAGCTCCTACGAGCAGTACTTC.

The gene calls are TRBV6-6 and TRBJ1-5, with no clear D. The germline V gene encodes CDR1 MNHNY and CDR2 SVGAGI (reference sequence). This CDR3 is built from 13 residues. Trimming stripped 4 bases from V and 1 base from J, with 5 bases between. The CDR3 DNA follows: TGTGCCAGCAGTTCGTTGAGCAATCAGCCCCAGCATTTT. Its protein is CASSSLSNQPQHF.

This clone showed up just once. This chain links TRBV19 with TRBJ2-7; tentatively, D is TRBD2 (6 bases). CDR3 length equals 15 residues. Trimming took off 4 bases at V and 0 bases at J, with 13 bases between the two ends. From germline, CDR1 is LNHDA and CDR2 SQIVND (reference sequence). The CDR3 region is CASSTLDGSSYEQYF. CDR3 bases: TGTGCCAGTAGTACTCTGGACGGGAGCTCCTACGAGCAGTACTTC.

This clone was counted a single time. This sequence joins TRBV19 and TRBJ2-7; no reliable D call. Germline CDR1 reads LNHDA; CDR2 reads SQIVND (reference sequence). CDR3 size: 15 residues. The germline V and J ends were trimmed by 3 bases and 5 bases, with 17 bases remaining between them. The CDR3, as DNA: TGTGCCAGTAGTATCGCGTACGCCCCTGTCCACGAGCAGTACTTC. The encoded protein is CASSIAYAPVHEQYF.

J is TRBJ2-1 and V is TRBV2; unclear D gene. Germline loops: CDR1 SNHLY, CDR2 FYNNEI. The CDR3 length is 15 residues. The V and J ends lost 3 bases and 6 bases respectively, with 15 bases between them. The CDR3 bases are TGTGCCAGCAGTGATGCCCTCCGGTATTCCAATGAGCAGTTCTTC. It yields the protein CASSDALRYSNEQFF.

V and J are TRBV9 and TRBJ2-1; TRBD2 agrees at 12 bases. V gave up 3 bases and J gave up 1 base; unmatched junction bases: 5. Germline lookup yields CDR1 SGDLS and CDR2 YYNGEE. The CDR3 sequence is 17 residues long. CDR3 residues: CASSGTTSGRSYNEQFF. The CDR3 nucleotides read TGTGCCAGCAGCGGTACTACTAGCGGGAGGTCCTACAATGAGCAGTTCTTC.

This chain uses TRBV11-2 with TRBJ2-1; no clear D. V was trimmed by 5 bases and J by 5 bases, leaving 7 bases between them. The germline V gene encodes CDR1 SGHAT and CDR2 FQNNGV. There are 12 residues in the CDR3. DNA of the CDR3: TGTGCCAGCAGCACCCGAAACAATGAGCAGTTCTTC. It translates to CASSTRNNEQFF.

V and J are TRBV5-1 and TRBJ2-7; 7 bases are shared with TRBD2. Germline V gives CDR1 SGHRS, CDR2 YFSETQ. V lost 0 bases to trimming and J lost 5 bases; unmatched junction nucleotides: 5. This CDR3 is built from 14 residues. In nucleotides, the CDR3 is TGCGCCAGCAGCTTGGGACTAGCCGCCCACGAGCAGTACTTC. This translates into CASSLGLAAHEQYF.

The rearrangement joins TRBV7-9 to TRBJ2-5, with TRBD2 matching over 10 bases. Trimming removed 1 base from V and 3 bases from J; junction bases left unmatched: 2. CDR1 is SEHNR, CDR2 FQNEAQ, per germline (reference sequence). There are 15 residues in the CDR3. For the CDR3, the DNA is TGTGCCAGCAGCTTAGGGACTAGCGGTAAAGAGACCCAGTACTTC. Its protein is CASSLGTSGKETQYF.

This clone showed up just once. J is TRBJ2-7 and V is TRBV9, with D possibly matching TRBD2 (6 bases). Germline CDR1 reads SGDLS; CDR2 reads YYNGEE. Trimming left V 2 bases short and J 3 bases short, with 18 bases between. The CDR3 loop spans 16 amino acids. CDR3: CASSVDGRGGFYEQYF. The CDR3 DNA reads TGTGCCAGCAGCGTCGACGGGAGAGGAGGATTCTACGAGCAGTACTTC.

The V and J genes are TRBV27 and TRBJ1-6; a possible D gene is TRBD1 (5 bases). The germline V and J ends were trimmed by 7 bases and 10 bases, with 14 bases remaining between them. This CDR3 comprises 13 residues. Per germline, CDR1 MNHEY and CDR2 SMNVEV (reference sequence). The CDR3 protein is CASTTVGGSPLHF. For the CDR3, the DNA is TGTGCCAGCACTACGGTCGGGGGATCACCCCTCCACTTT.

A remark on this clone: The sample carries other DNA sequences with the same CDR3. This chain links TRBV5-1 with TRBJ2-1; no reliable D call. There are 11 residues in the CDR3. The V gene's germline CDR1 is SGHRS and CDR2 YFSETQ. Trimming removed 1 base at V and 4 bases at J, with 0 bases between. The CDR3 bases are TGCGCCAGCAGCTTGTACAATGAGCAGTTCTTC. As protein: CASSLYNEQFF. Full variable domain (rest looked up from reference TRBV5-1 and TRBJ2-1): KAGVTQTPRYLIKTRGQQVTLSCSPISGHRSVSWYQQTPGQGLQFLFEYFSETQRNKGNFPGRFSGRQFSNSRSEMNVSTLELGDSALYLCASSLYNEQFFGPGTRLTVL.

Concerning this clone: Other DNA sequences within the sample encode an identical CDR3. The V and J genes are TRBV5-4 and TRBJ2-1; D unclear. The ends were cut back, 0 bases at V and 4 bases at J, with 5 bases in the middle. This CDR3 contains 13 residues. CDR1 and CDR2 (germline): SGHNT, YYREEE (reference sequence). The CDR3 coding sequence is TGTGCCAGCAGCTTGGTGAGTTACAATGAGCAGTTCTTC. The encoded protein is CASSLVSYNEQFF.

The chain has TRBV7-9 and TRBJ1-2; a weak D match, TRBD1 (6 bases). Trimming took 5 bases from V and 7 from J, leaving 17 bases between them. The germline gives CDR1 SEHNR, CDR2 FQNEAQ (reference sequence). The CDR3 totals 14 residues. The DNA for the CDR3 is TGTGCCAGCAGCGCCCCGGGCGGGGGCTCTGGCTACACCTTC. Translated, it gives CASSAPGGGSGYTF.